This T cell receptor (beta chain) was captured by sequencing in a study of molecular identifiers for immune sequencing clone quantification. With 10%, 30% or 50% of RNA, about 20,000 to 1,100,000 naive CD8 T cells were sequenced. This clonotype has a count of ten or more. V trimming: 3 bases; J trimming: 4 bases; junction bases outside the gene matches: 12. This CDR3 is built from 16 residues. Germline values: CDR1 LGHNA, CDR2 YSLEER. TCRdb independently ran MiXCR on the PCR reads; one entry per CDR3 protein. The data hold 85,000 to 100,000 distinct CDR3 sequences, with roughly 21% observed a single time.

The sample was naive CD8+ T cells from blood, with Jurkat cell RNA spiked in. Subset described: FACS-sorted CD8+CD4-CCR7+CD45RA+ naive T cells. This clonotype was obtained from a human donor in good health. Some libraries in this study had Jurkat cell RNA spiked in. This chain joins TRBV4-3 and TRBJ2-7, with TRBD1 identical over 7 bases. CDR3 sequence: CASSQAETTRGYEQYF. The CDR3 DNA follows: TGCGCCAGCAGCCAGGCCGAGACGACCAGGGGGTACGAGCAGTACTTC.